This T cell receptor (beta chain) was found in a study of blood T cell repertoires in COVID-19. Study at large: Spain, Italy and the United States supplied samples that represented acute and convalescent COVID-19. T cells, B-cell-depleted T cells, or PBMCs supplied cDNA or gDNA.

The authors' processing: Nucleated cell number was recorded as an estimate derived from reference gene primer amplification. Only in-frame clones appear in the TCRdb table, and some are missing; sequencing was by immunoSEQ multiplex PCR. The D gene and trimming were derived from the DNA, and the V and J assignments and clone size from that table. The sample lists around 150,000 clones, around 85% occurring once. The V and J ends lost 0 bases and 1 base, in that order; junction bases with no gene match: 10. Germline lookup yields CDR1 LNHNV and CDR2 YYDKDF (reference sequence). The CDR3 sequence is 19 residues long.

The clonotype was recovered from a human donor with acute or convalescent COVID-19. The donor label of this sample is uncertain. The chain recombines TRBV15 with TRBJ1-5; 9 bases agree with TRBD1. The sequenced material came from peripheral blood. Here the CDR3 DNA reads TGTGCCACCAGCAGAGATCTTTTTGGACAGGGGAGAAGCAATCAGCCCCAGCATTTT. As protein: CATSRDLFGQGRSNQPQHF.